This note documents a single TCR beta chain sequence. Recruitment covered 20 to 25 US areas and drew participants whose ages spanned roughly 18 to 100 years. The sample originates from a study of blood T cell repertoires in COVID-19. In the authors' methods: For nucleated cells, counts were estimated from reference gene primer amplification. Clones were sequenced by immunoSEQ multiplex PCR, and TCRdb holds only the in-frame ones, with some missing. The V and J calls and clone size were taken over from that table, and D and trimming were inferred from the DNA. Of 400,000 or so clones listed, around 90% are singletons. The CDR3 is 17 amino acids. The germline V gene encodes CDR1 LGHDT and CDR2 YNNKEL (reference sequence). Trimming took 3 bases from V and 2 from J, leaving 17 bases between them.

This clonotype was sampled from a woman between 40 and 55 years old with acute COVID-19. The sequencing sample was made of PBMCs or T cells enriched from blood (not recorded which). V gene TRBV3-1 (or the pseudogene TRBV3-2) combines with J gene TRBJ1-3, with no clear D. This chain's CDR3 is CASSQEWTGGPGNTIYF. The CDR3 DNA reads TGTGCCAGCAGCCAGGAATGGACGGGAGGGCCTGGAAACACCATATATTTT.